Reported below is one T cell receptor (beta chain). With 2 bases clipped from V and 1 base from J, the junction kept 1 base outside the gene matches. The CDR3 has 14 amino acids. The V gene's germline CDR1 is SGHTA and CDR2 FQGNSA. Use of 60 Vbeta and 13 Jbeta primers characterized the PCR. TCRdb's table, derived via immunoSEQ multiplex PCR, lists solely in-frame clones and lacks some. This table holds some 130,000 clones, 73% found once. This sample was included in a study of cytomegalovirus exposure and HLA in healthy donors. The sequenced sample was PBMCs. The TCR sequence derives from a woman aged 40 to 50 in good health and CMV-seronegative. This chain uses TRBV7-2 with TRBJ1-2; 7 positions match TRBD1. The CDR3 is CASSLQGGNYGYTF. DNA for the CDR3: TGTGCCAGCAGCTTACAGGGGGGTAACTATGGCTACACCTTC.